Described below is a single T cell receptor (beta chain) sequence and its context. The assay was immunoSEQ multiplex PCR, and TCRdb's table has in-frame clones only and misses some. The profile shows about 120,000 clones, around 86% of them singletons. This sample stems from a study of PD-L1 blockade in urothelial cancer. In the study overall: About 85% of the roughly 29 patients were men whose urothelial cancer was bladder-origin.

Time point defined: peripheral blood 6 weeks after treatment start. The CDR3 loop spans 16 amino acids. Germline V CDR1 and CDR2: MGHRA, YSYEKL. V lost 6 bases and J lost 3; bases outside the gene matches: 11. V usage is TRBV4-1 and J usage is TRBJ1-5; 7 nucleotides align to TRBD1. The source was PBMCs, collected around atezolizumab (anti-PD-L1) treatment. The sequence was collected from a man aged 50-59 years with urothelial cancer. The CDR3 region is CASSPIAGTDNQPQHF. The CDR3 DNA is TGCGCCAGCAGTCCCATCGCCGGGACAGACAATCAGCCCCAGCATTTT.